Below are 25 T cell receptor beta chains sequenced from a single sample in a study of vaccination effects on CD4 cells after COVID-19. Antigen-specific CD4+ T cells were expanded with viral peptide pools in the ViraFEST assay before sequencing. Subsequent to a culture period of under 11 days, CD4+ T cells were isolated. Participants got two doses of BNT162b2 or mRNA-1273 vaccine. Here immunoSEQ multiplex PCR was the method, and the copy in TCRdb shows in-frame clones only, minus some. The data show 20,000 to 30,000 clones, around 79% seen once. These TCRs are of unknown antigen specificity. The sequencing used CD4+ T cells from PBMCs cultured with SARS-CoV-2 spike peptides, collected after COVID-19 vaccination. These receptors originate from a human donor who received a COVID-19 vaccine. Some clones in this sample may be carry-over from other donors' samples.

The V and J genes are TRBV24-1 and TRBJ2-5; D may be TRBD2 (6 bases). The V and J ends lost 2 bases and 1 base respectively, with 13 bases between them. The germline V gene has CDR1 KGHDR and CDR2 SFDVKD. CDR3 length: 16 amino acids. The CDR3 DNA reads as TGTGCCACCAGTGATTCGGGGCCGGGGGTCCAAGAGACCCAGTACTTC. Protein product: CATSDSGPGVQETQYF.

The CDR3 nucleotides read TGTGCCAGCAGCGCCTTGGGGGCCACAGATACGCAGTATTTT. Translating it yields CASSALGATDTQYF. The chain uses TRBV7-4 and TRBJ2-3; D is possibly TRBD1 (6 bases). V lost 5 bases, J lost 2 bases, and 11 bases lay in between. The CDR3 covers 14 residues. From germline, CDR1 is SGHVT and CDR2 SQSDAQ.

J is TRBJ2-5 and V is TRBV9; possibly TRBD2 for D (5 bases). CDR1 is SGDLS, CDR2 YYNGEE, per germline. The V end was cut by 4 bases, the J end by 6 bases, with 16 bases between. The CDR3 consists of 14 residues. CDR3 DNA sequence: TGTGCCAGCAGCCCGGGCGGGTCTCGTCAGACCCAGTACTTC. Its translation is CASSPGGSRQTQYF.

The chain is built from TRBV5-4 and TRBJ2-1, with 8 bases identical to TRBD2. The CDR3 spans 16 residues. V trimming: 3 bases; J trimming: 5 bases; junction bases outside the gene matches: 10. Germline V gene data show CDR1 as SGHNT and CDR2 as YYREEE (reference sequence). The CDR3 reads CASSSRLAGTDNEQFF. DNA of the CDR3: TGTGCCAGCAGCTCCCGATTAGCGGGGACGGACAATGAGCAGTTCTTC.

CDR3 in amino acids: CASSQGQTQHF. Written as DNA, the CDR3 is TGTGCCAGCAGCCAAGGACAGACACAGCATTTT. The genes are TRBV3-1 (or the pseudogene TRBV3-2) and TRBJ1-5; D might be TRBD1 (5 bases). V was clipped by 1 base and J by 13 bases, with 8 bases between them. This CDR3 spans 11 amino acids. CDR1 and CDR2 (germline): LGHDT, YNNKEL (reference sequence).

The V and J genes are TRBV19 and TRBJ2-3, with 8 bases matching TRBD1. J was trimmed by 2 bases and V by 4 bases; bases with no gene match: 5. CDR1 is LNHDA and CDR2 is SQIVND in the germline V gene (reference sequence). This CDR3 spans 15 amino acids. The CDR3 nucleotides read TGTGCCAGTAGTACTCAGGACAGGGACACAGATACGCAGTATTTT. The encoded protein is CASSTQDRDTDTQYF.

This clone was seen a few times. Here the CDR3 reads CASSPKTGTSGGVSTDTQYF. The CDR3 DNA reads TGTGCCAGCAGTCCAAAAACCGGGACTAGCGGGGGGGTTAGCACAGATACGCAGTATTTT. The chain combines TRBV3-1 (or the pseudogene TRBV3-2) with TRBJ2-3, with 16 bases matching TRBD2. Trimming removed 6 bases from V and 0 bases from J; junction bases left unmatched: 12. Per germline, CDR1 LGHDT and CDR2 YNNKEL (reference sequence). There are 20 residues in the CDR3.

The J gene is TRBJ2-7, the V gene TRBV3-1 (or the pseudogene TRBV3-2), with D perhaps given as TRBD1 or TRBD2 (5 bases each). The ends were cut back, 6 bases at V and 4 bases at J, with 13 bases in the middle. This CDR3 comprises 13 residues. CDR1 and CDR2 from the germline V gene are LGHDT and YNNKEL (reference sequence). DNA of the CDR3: TGTGCCAGCAGTCACCGGGACGGATACGAGCAGTACGTC. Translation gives CASSHRDGYEQYV.

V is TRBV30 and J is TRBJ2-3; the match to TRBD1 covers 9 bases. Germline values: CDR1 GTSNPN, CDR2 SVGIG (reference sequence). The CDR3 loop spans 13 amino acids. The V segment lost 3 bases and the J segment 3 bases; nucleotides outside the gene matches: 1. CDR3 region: CAWRDRGTDTQYF. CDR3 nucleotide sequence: TGTGCCTGGAGGGACAGGGGAACAGATACGCAGTATTTT.

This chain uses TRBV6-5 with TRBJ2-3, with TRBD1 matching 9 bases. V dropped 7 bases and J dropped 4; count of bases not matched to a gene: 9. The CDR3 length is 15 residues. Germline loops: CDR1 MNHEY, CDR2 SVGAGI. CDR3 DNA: TGTGCCAGCACCCGTCCGGGACAGGGCTCAGATACGCAGTATTTT. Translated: CASTRPGQGSDTQYF.

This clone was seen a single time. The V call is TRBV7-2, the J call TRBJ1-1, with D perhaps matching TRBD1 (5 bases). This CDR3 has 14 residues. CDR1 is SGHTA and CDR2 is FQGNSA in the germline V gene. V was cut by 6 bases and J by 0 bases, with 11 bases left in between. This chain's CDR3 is CASSRNRLNTEAFF. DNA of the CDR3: TGTGCCAGCAGTCGGAACAGGCTGAACACTGAAGCTTTCTTT.

CDR3 region: CASSLDGRGGREQFF. The CDR3 nucleotides read TGCGCCAGCAGCCTGGACGGTCGGGGGGGCAGGGAGCAGTTCTTC. This rearrangement joins TRBV5-1 to TRBJ2-1; TRBD2 matches at 8 bases. Germline V gene lookup returns CDR1 SGHRS and CDR2 YFSETQ. With 4 bases clipped from V and 10 bases from J, the junction kept 13 bases outside the gene matches. This CDR3 region has 15 residues. Variable domain in full (rest from reference TRBV5-1 and TRBJ2-1): KAGVTQTPRYLIKTRGQQVTLSCSPISGHRSVSWYQQTPGQGLQFLFEYFSETQRNKGNFPGRFSGRQFSNSRSEMNVSTLELGDSALYLCASSLDGRGGREQFFGPGTRLTVL.

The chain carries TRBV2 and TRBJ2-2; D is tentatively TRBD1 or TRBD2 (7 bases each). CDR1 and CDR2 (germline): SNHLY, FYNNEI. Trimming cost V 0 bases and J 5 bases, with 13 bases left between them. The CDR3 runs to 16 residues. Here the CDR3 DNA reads TGTGCCAGCAGTGAAGCGCGCAGGGGGGGGACCGGGGAGCTGTTTTTT. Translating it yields CASSEARRGGTGELFF.

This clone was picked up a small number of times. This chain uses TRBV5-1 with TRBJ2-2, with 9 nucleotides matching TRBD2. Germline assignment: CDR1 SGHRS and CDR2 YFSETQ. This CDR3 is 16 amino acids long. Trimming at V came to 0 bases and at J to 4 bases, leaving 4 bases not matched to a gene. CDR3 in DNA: TGCGCCAGCAGCTTGGGTCTAGCGGGGTCCACCGGGGAGCTGTTTTTT. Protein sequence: CASSLGLAGSTGELFF.

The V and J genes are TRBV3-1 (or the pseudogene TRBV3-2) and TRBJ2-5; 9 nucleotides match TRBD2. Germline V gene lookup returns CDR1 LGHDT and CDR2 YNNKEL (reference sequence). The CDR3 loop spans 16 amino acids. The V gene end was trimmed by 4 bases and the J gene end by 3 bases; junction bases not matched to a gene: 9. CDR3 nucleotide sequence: TGTGCCAGCAGCCCCCTCAGGCGGGGGGGGAAAGAGACCCAGTACTTC. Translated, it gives CASSPLRRGGKETQYF.

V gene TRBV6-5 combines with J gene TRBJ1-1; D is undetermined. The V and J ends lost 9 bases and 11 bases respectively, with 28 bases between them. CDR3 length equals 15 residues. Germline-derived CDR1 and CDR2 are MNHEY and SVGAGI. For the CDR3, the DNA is TGTGCCAGTAAGCCCCTTGCCAGAGGCCCATTGGGGGCTTTCTTT. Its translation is CASKPLARGPLGAFF.

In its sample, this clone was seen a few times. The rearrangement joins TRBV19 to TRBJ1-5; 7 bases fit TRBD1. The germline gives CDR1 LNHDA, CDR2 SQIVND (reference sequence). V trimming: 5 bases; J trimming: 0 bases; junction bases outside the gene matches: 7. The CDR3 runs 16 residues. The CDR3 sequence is CASSPKNRGSNQPQHF. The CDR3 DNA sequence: TGTGCCAGTAGTCCTAAAAACAGGGGTAGCAATCAGCCCCAGCATTTT.

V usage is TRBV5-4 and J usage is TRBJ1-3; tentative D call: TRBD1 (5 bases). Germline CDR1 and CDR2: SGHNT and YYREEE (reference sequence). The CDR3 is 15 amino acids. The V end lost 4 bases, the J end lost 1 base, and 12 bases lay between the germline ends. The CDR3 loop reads CASSVGGRSGNTIYF. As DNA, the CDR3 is TGTGCCAGCAGCGTCGGGGGGAGGTCTGGAAACACCATATATTTT.

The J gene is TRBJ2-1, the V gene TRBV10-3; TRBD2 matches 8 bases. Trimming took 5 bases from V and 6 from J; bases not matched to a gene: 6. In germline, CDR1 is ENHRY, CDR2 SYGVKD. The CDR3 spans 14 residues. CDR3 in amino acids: CAISSRGGGNEQFF. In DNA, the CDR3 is TGTGCCATCAGTTCCCGGGGGGGTGGCAATGAGCAGTTCTTC.

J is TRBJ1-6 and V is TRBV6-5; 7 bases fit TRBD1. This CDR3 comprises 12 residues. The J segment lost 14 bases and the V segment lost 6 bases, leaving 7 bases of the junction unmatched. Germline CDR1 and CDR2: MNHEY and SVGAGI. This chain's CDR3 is CASSPTGYALHF. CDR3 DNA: TGTGCCAGCAGCCCGACAGGGTATGCCCTCCACTTT.

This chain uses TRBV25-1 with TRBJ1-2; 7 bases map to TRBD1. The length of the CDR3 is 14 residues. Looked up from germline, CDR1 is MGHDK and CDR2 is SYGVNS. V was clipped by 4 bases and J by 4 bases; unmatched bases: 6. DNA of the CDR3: TGTGCCAGCAGTGGATCCGGGACAGTCTATGGCTACACCTTC. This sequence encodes CASSGSGTVYGYTF.

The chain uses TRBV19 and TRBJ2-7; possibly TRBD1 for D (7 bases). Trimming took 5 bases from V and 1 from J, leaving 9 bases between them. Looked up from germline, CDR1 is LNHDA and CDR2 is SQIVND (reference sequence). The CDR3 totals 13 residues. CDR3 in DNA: TGTGCCAGTAGTGCGGGACAGTCCTACGAGCAGTACGTC. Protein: CASSAGQSYEQYV.

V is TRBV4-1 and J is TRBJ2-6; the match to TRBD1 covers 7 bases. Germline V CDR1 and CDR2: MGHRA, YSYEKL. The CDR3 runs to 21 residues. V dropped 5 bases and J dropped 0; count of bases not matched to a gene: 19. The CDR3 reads CASSARSMTGLLSSGANVLTF. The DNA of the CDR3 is TGCGCCAGCAGCGCCAGATCCATGACAGGGTTACTATCCTCTGGGGCCAACGTCCTGACTTTC.

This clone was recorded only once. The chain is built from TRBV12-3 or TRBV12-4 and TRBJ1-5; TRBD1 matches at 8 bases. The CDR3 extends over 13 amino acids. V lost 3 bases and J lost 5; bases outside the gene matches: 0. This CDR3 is CASSLTGDQPQHF. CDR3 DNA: TGTGCCAGCAGTTTGACAGGGGATCAGCCCCAGCATTTT.

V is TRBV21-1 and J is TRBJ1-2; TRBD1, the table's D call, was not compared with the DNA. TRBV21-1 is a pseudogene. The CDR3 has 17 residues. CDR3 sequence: CASSKRGPGGYNYGYTF. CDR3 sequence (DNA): TGTGCCAGCAGCAAAAGGGGGCCAGGGGGCTACAACTATGGCTACACCTTC.